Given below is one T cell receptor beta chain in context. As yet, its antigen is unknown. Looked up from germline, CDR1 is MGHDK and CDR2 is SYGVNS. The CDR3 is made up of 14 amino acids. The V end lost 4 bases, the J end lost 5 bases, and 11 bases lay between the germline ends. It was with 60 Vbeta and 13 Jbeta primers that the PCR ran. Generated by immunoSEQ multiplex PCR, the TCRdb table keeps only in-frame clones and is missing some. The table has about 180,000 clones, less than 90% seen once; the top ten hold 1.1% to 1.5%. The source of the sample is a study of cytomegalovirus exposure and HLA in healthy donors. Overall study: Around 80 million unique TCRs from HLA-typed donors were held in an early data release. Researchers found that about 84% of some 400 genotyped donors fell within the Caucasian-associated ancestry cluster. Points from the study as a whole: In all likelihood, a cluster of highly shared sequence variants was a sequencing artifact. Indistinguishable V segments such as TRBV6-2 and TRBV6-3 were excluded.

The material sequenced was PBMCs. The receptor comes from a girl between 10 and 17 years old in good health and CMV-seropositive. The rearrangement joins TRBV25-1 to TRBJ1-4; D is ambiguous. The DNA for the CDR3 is TGTGCCAGCAGTGCCTCAAGCCTAAATGAAAAACTGTTTTTT. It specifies CASSASSLNEKLFF.